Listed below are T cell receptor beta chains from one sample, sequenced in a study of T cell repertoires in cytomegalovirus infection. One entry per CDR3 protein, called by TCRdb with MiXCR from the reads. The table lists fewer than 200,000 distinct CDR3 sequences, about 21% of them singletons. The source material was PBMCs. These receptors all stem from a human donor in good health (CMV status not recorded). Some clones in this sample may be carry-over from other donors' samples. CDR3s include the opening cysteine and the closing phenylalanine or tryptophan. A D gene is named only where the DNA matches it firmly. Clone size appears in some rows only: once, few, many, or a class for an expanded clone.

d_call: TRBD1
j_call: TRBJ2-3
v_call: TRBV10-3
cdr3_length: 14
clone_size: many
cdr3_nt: TGTGCCATCAGTCCGGGACAGGGGGGAGATACGCAGTATTTT
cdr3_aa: CAISPGQGGDTQYF

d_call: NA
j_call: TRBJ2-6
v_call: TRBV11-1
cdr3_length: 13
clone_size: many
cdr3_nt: TGTGCCAGCAGCTTAGGCATACCCAACGTCCTGACTTTC
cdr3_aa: CASSLGIPNVLTF

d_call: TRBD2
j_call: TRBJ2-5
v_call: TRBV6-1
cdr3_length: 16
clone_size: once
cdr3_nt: TGTGCCAGCACCAAACGACCGGCGGGAGCACGGGAGACCCAGTACTTC
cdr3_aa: CASTKRPAGARETQYF

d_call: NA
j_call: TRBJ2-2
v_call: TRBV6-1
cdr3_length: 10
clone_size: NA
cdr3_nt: TGTGCCAGCAGTGAACAGGAGCTGTTTTTT
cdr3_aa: CASSEQELFF

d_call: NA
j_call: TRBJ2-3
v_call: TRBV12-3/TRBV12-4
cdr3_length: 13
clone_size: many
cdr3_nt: TGTGCCAGCAGTTTGAGGGTCACAGATACGCAGTATTTT
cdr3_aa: CASSLRVTDTQYF

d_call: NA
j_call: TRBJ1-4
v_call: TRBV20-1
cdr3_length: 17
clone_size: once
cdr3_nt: TGCAGTGCTCCCCCAGGGGTTGGGATCGCAACTAATGAAAAACTGTTTTTT
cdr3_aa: CSAPPGVGIATNEKLFF

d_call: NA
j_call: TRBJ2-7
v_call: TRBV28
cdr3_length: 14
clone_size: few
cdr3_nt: TGTGCCAGCTCCCCTTCCAGGGTCCCCTACGAGCAGTACTTC
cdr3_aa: CASSPSRVPYEQYF

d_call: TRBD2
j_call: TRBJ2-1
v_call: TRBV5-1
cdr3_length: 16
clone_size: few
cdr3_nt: TGCGCCAGCAGCTTTTTCGGAGCGGGGGACTACAATGAGCAGTTCTTC
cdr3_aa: CASSFFGAGDYNEQFF

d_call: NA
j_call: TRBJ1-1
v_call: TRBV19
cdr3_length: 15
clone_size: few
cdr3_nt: TGTGCCAGCCGTACCCCCGCAGTCCTGAACACTGAAGCTTTCTTT
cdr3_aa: CASRTPAVLNTEAFF

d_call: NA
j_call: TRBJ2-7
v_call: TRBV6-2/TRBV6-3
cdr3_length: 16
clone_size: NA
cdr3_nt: TGTGCCAGCAGTTACCGTACCGTGACACAACCCTACGAGCAGTACTTC
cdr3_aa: CASSYRTVTQPYEQYF

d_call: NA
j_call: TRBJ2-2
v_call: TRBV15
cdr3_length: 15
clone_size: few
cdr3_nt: TGTGCCACCAGCAGATCGAAGGGGGTCACCGGGGAGCTGTTTTTT
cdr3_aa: CATSRSKGVTGELFF

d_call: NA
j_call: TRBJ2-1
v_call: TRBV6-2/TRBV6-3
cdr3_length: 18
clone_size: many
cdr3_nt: TGTGCCAGCAGTTCGGAATCTTTAAAAATCCAGACCTACAATGAGCAGTTCTTC
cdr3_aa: CASSSESLKIQTYNEQFF